Listed below are T cell receptor beta chains from one sample, sequenced in a study of lymphopenia after photon versus proton radiotherapy. Libraries were prepared by immunoSEQ multiplex PCR; TCRdb keeps only in-frame clonotypes and omits some of them. The sample includes fewer than 45,000 clones, about 86% seen only once; the top ten take 10%. The specimen comprised peripheral blood, sampled from a patient treated with proton-based radiotherapy. Receptors were obtained from a woman aged 70 to 79 with pancreatic cancer. Some clones in this sample may be carry-over from other donors' samples. Each CDR3 is given with its conserved first and last residue. Rows may omit the clone size; those that give it use once, few, many or a size class.

abundance	v_gene	j_gene	CDR3aa
NA	TRBV10-1	TRBJ1-6	CASSLNSGSPLHF
NA	TRBV11-2	TRBJ2-7	CASSPLVGAGEQYF
NA	TRBV27	TRBJ2-5	CASRRLAGVGETQYF
NA	TRBV19	TRBJ2-1	CASKGLAGNEQFF
NA	TRBV28	TRBJ2-7	CASSFNRPRTDLWYEQYF
once	TRBV7-8	TRBJ1-1	CASSVGQGLSTEAFF
once	TRBV5-6	TRBJ2-7	CASSLGELGEQYF
few	TRBV7-9	TRBJ2-7	CASTTSGASSYEQYF
NA	TRBV19	TRBJ2-1	CASRGDRNNEQFF
NA	TRBV28	TRBJ2-1	CASSSNGGFSYNEQFF
NA	TRBV29-1	TRBJ1-1	CSVEGGGPAFF
NA	TRBV27	TRBJ2-1	CASSLSRSPYNEQFF
NA	TRBV30	TRBJ2-3	CAWSLAGADTQYF
NA	TRBV5-1	TRBJ1-2	CASSLGGQGNDGYTF
NA	TRBV30	TRBJ2-1	CAWSVGVHEQFF
NA	TRBV28	TRBJ1-2	CASSLSNNYGYTF